The clone carrying this T cell receptor (beta chain) was observed at least ten times. In the study's own analysis: The authors estimated nucleated cell counts from reference gene primer amplification. Assay used: immunoSEQ multiplex PCR; TCRdb lists only in-frame clones, some missing. For V, J and clone size, that table is used; D and trimming come from the DNA. The sample holds under 300,000 clones, 80% to 90% seen once. The data were obtained in a study of blood T cell repertoires in COVID-19. The CDR3 is made up of 16 amino acids. The germline V gene encodes CDR1 SGHRS and CDR2 YFSETQ. The V and J ends lost 3 bases and 6 bases, in that order; junction bases with no gene match: 13.

The specimen sequenced was peripheral blood. The TCR was taken from a woman in her 70s with COVID-19, enrolled during active disease. The J gene is TRBJ1-2, the V gene TRBV5-1; 8 nucleotides line up with TRBD1. CDR3 bases: TGCGCCAGCAGCTCCGCCCCGACAGGGGCTAGGGATGGCTACACCTTC. It specifies CASSSAPTGARDGYTF.